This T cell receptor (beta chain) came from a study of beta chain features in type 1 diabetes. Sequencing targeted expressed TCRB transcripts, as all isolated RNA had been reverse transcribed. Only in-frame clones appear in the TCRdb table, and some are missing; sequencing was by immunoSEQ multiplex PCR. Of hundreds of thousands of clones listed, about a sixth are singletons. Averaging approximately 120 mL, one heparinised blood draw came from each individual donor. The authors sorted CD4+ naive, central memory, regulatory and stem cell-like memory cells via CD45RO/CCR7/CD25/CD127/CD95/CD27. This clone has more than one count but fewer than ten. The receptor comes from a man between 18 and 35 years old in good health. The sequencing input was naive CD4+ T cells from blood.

Here the CDR3 DNA reads TGTGCCAGCAGCTCCGACAGGGGAGGGTACAATGAGCAGTTCTTC. It is translated as CASSSDRGGYNEQFF. The chain uses TRBV7-2 and TRBJ2-1; tentative D call: TRBD1 (8 bases). Germline CDR1 is SGHTA and CDR2 is FQGNSA. The CDR3 is 15 amino acids. Deletions cut 4 bases from V and 4 bases from J, with 14 bases between.